This entry concerns a single TCR beta chain. V gave up 2 bases and J gave up 3 bases; unmatched junction bases: 8. Per germline, CDR1 SEHNR and CDR2 FQNEAQ (reference sequence). CDR3 length equals 16 residues. The data derive from a study of blood T cell repertoires in COVID-19. Produced via immunoSEQ multiplex PCR; TCRdb's table is partial and in-frame only. The table lists 150,000 to 200,000 clones, roughly 77% of them singletons, with around 5.4% in the top ten. Sequencing input: peripheral blood. This chain links TRBV7-9 with TRBJ2-3; 7 bases align to TRBD2. This receptor was taken from a woman between 40 and 55 years old with COVID-19, enrolled during active disease. CDR3 bases: TGTGCCAGCAGCTTAAGGCTAGCGGCCCGAACAGATACGCAGTATTTT. This translates into CASSLRLAARTDTQYF.